Below, 19 T cell receptor beta chains from the same sample are listed, as sequenced in a study of blood T cells in healthy people across ages. Primed by a sample-barcoded 5' primer and a J-beta primer mix, a second PCR proceeded for roughly 7 to 12 cycles. Via MiXCR, TCRdb re-called the 5' RACE reads, giving one row per CDR3 protein. The sample records approximately 360,000 distinct CDR3 sequences, roughly half being singletons. Sequenced material: blood. The receptors originated from a man aged 55 to 70 in good health.

This clonotype has a single count. The chain couples TRBV29-1 to TRBJ1-2; TRBD1 might be the D (6 bases). The CDR3 extends over 15 amino acids. Germline V gene data show CDR1 as SQVTM and CDR2 as ANQGSEA. DNA of the CDR3: TGCAGTGTCCGCGGGACACCCGAGGAGTGGTATGGCTACACCTTC. Protein sequence: CSVRGTPEEWYGYTF.

In this sample, this clonotype turned up once. A much larger clone differs from this one at a single base, so this may be a read error. The rearrangement joins TRBV29-1 to TRBJ2-1; TRBD2 is a possible D gene (7 bases). The J call is uncertain, as TRBJ2-7 better fits the DNA end. This CDR3 region has 13 residues. Germline CDR1 SQVTM, CDR2 ANQGSEA. As DNA, the CDR3 is TGCAGCTTGAACAGGGAGGGTATGGATGAGCAGTACTTC. Its protein product is CSLNREGMDEQYF.

The CDR3 reads CAISDRGDGYTF. CDR3 nucleotide sequence: TGTGCCATCAGTGACAGGGGGGATGGCTACACCTTC. The chain recombines TRBV10-3 with TRBJ1-2; 7 bases are shared with TRBD1. The CDR3 consists of 12 residues. V lost 3 bases to trimming and J lost 6 bases; unmatched junction nucleotides: 1. CDR1 and CDR2 (germline): ENHRY, SYGVKD.

As DNA, the CDR3 is TGTGCCAGCAGTTCCCGGGACAATTACTACGAGCAGTACTTC. It is translated as CASSSRDNYYEQYF. The chain joins TRBV28 to TRBJ2-7, with D tentatively TRBD1 (6 bases). CDR1 and CDR2 from the germline V gene are MDHEN and SYDVKM. The V end lost 4 bases, the J end lost 3 bases, and 13 bases lay between the germline ends. CDR3 size: 14 residues.

V and J are TRBV2 and TRBJ2-3, with D possibly matching TRBD2 (6 bases). Trimming removed 7 bases at V and 4 bases at J, with 12 bases between. Germline V CDR1 and CDR2: SNHLY, FYNNEI. The CDR3 loop spans 13 amino acids. CDR3 amino acids: CASKAGFSDTQYF. CDR3 DNA sequence: TGTGCCAGCAAAGCGGGCTTCTCAGATACGCAGTATTTT.

V usage is TRBV7-2 and J usage is TRBJ1-2, with 8 bases lining up with TRBD1. This CDR3 region has 15 residues. V trimming: 5 bases; J trimming: 0 bases; junction bases outside the gene matches: 5. Germline CDR1 reads SGHTA; CDR2 reads FQGNSA. Here the CDR3 DNA reads TGTGCCAGCAGCCAAGGACAGGGAGCTAACTATGGCTACACCTTC. This gives the protein CASSQGQGANYGYTF.

This sequence joins TRBV20-1 and TRBJ2-2; 7 bases line up with TRBD2. This CDR3 has 15 amino acids. Losses at the gene ends were 3 bases for V and 3 bases for J; bases not matched to a gene: 7. Germline V gene data show CDR1 as DFQATT and CDR2 as SNEGSKA (reference sequence). CDR3 sequence reads: CSARAGVLDTGELFF. For the CDR3, the DNA is TGCAGTGCTAGGGCGGGAGTCCTTGACACCGGGGAGCTGTTTTTT.

V and J are TRBV20-1 and TRBJ2-7; D gene uncertain. The CDR3 contains 13 residues. Deletions cut 1 base from V and 0 bases from J, with 7 bases between. The germline V gene encodes CDR1 DFQATT and CDR2 SNEGSKA (reference sequence). The CDR3 spells CSARGLSSYEQYF. Written as DNA, the CDR3 is TGCAGTGCTAGAGGGTTGAGCTCCTACGAGCAGTACTTC.

V and J are TRBV10-3 and TRBJ2-5, with 7 positions matching TRBD1. The J call may be in error: the DNA end matches TRBJ2-7 better. Germline V CDR1 and CDR2: ENHRY, SYGVKD. The CDR3 is 12 amino acids. The DNA for the CDR3 is TGTGCCATCAGCCAGGGGGTCGGCGAGCAGTACTTC. This codes for CAISQGVGEQYF.

This clonotype was picked up a small number of times. This rearrangement joins TRBV18 to TRBJ2-7; 10 nucleotides match TRBD2. TRBJ2-5 explains the end of the DNA better; the J call may be wrong. CDR1 and CDR2 from the germline V gene are KGHSH and LQKENI. The CDR3 length is 17 residues. The CDR3 loop is CASSPSTSGYSEETQYF. Here the CDR3 DNA reads TGTGCCAGCTCACCGTCGACTAGCGGGTATAGCGAGGAGACCCAGTACTTC.

The sample holds one count of this clonotype. The chain couples TRBV12-3 or TRBV12-4 to TRBJ1-1, with D unresolved. Trimming left V 0 bases short and J 9 bases short, with 8 bases between. This CDR3 has 12 amino acids. CDR3 nucleotides: TGTGCCAGCAGTTTAGCGCGACGAAAAGCTTTCTTT. It yields the protein CASSLARRKAFF.

This clonotype appeared a single time. This chain uses TRBV3-1 with TRBJ2-1, with 7 bases lining up with TRBD2. Trimming at V came to 0 bases and at J to 8 bases, leaving 4 bases not matched to a gene. CDR1 and CDR2 (germline): LGHDT, YNNKEL (reference sequence). CDR3 size: 14 residues. The CDR3 loop reads CASSQDRAGHEQFF. The CDR3 region has the DNA TGTGCCAGCAGCCAAGATAGAGCGGGGCATGAGCAGTTCTTC.

In the case of this clonotype: This may stem from a read error, because a much larger clone lies one nucleotide away. The DNA of the CDR3 is TGTGCCCGGATGGGAAGCGCGCTTAATGAAAAACTGTTTTTT. This codes for CARMGSALNEKLFF. V and J are TRBV30 and TRBJ1-4; D remains ambiguous. Trimming took off 8 bases at V and 4 bases at J, with 17 bases between the two ends. This CDR3 region has 14 residues. Germline loops: CDR1 GTSNPN, CDR2 SVGIG (reference sequence).

The chain uses TRBV5-1 and TRBJ1-1, with 8 bases matching TRBD1. Germline assignment: CDR1 SGHRS and CDR2 YFSETQ. CDR3 length: 15 amino acids. Trimming cost V 3 bases and J 5 bases; bases outside gene matches: 9. The CDR3 reads CASSYRDRLGTEAFF. CDR3 in DNA: TGCGCCAGCAGCTACCGGGACAGGTTAGGGACTGAAGCTTTCTTT.

The gene calls are TRBV12-3 or TRBV12-4 and TRBJ2-1; TRBD2 matches at 9 bases. The end of the DNA is better explained by TRBJ2-7, so the J call may be wrong. The CDR3 extends over 14 amino acids. The CDR3: CASSLGLAAGEQYF. For the CDR3, the DNA is TGTGCCAGCAGTTTAGGACTAGCGGCCGGTGAGCAGTACTTC.

This chain links TRBV11-2 with TRBJ2-5, with D tentatively TRBD1 or TRBD2 (5 bases each). Near its end, the DNA agrees better with TRBJ2-7, so the J call may be wrong. The length of the CDR3 is 16 residues. CDR1 and CDR2 (germline): SGHAT, FQNNGV. The CDR3 DNA follows: TGTGCCAGCAGCTTAGTACCCGGGACGGCCACCTACGAGCAGTACTTC. Translation gives CASSLVPGTATYEQYF.

This clonotype occurred a few times. The rearrangement uses TRBV29-1 and TRBJ2-5; 7 positions match TRBD1. The CDR3 loop spans 12 amino acids. Germline V CDR1 and CDR2: SQVTM, ANQGSEA. V gave up 5 bases and J gave up 4 bases; unmatched junction bases: 4. The CDR3 loop is CSVRQGGETQYF. The CDR3 nucleotides are TGCAGCGTTCGACAGGGTGGAGAGACCCAGTACTTC.

This clonotype was recorded only once. The chain is built from TRBV12-3 or TRBV12-4 and TRBJ2-1, with D possibly being TRBD2 (5 bases). Trimming took off 6 bases at V and 8 bases at J, with 20 bases between the two ends. CDR3 length: 15 amino acids. This chain's CDR3 is CASSVSPGFGYEQFF. The CDR3, as DNA: TGTGCCAGCAGCGTCTCCCCGGGATTCGGGTATGAGCAGTTCTTC.

The J gene is TRBJ2-3, the V gene TRBV20-1; D is possibly TRBD1 (6 bases). CDR1 is DFQATT, CDR2 SNEGSKA, per germline (reference sequence). This CDR3 spans 15 amino acids. V shed 5 bases and J shed 1 base, with 16 bases lying between them. In DNA, the CDR3 is TGCAGTGCTTCCCGGGGCAGGGGACGCACAGATACGCAGTATTTT. Protein sequence: CSASRGRGRTDTQYF.